The sequence of this T cell receptor (beta chain) was determined in a study of cytomegalovirus exposure and HLA in healthy donors. The CDR3 sequence is 14 residues long. Trimming cost V 0 bases and J 3 bases, with 5 bases left between them. Germline V gene data show CDR1 as KGHSH and CDR2 as LQKENI. It was with 60 Vbeta and 13 Jbeta primers that the PCR ran. Some clones are missing from TCRdb's copy, which holds only in-frame ones; the method was immunoSEQ multiplex PCR. The sample records over 30,000 clones, about 70% being singletons. About this clone: The target antigen is unknown.

Notes on the study in general: An analysis that was carried out later associated about 17,000 TCR beta sequences with HLA alleles at 0.05 false discovery rate.

The TCR was taken from a man aged 35-49 years in good health and CMV-seropositive. V and J are TRBV18 and TRBJ2-2; no clear D. The sequencing input was PBMCs. CDR3 protein: CASSPPSYTGELFF. CDR3 DNA: TGTGCCAGCTCACCACCGAGCTACACCGGGGAGCTGTTTTTT.